These T cell receptor beta chains were read from a single sample in a study of T-cell memory formation after mild COVID-19. TCRdb re-called the 5' RACE reads with MiXCR, one entry per CDR3 protein. This repertoire shows a few hundred thousand distinct CDR3 sequences, around 27% found once; its top ten account for 13%. The sample consisted of PBMCs or a T cell subset sorted from them (not recorded which). The receptors were sampled from an adult woman who had mild COVID-19 (a few samples of this study predate the infection). Cell type and time point are not known. The CDR3 runs from the conserved cysteine through the conserved F or W. The order of the fields is V gene, J gene, CDR3 protein.

v_call: TRBV7-3
j_call: TRBJ2-2
cdr3_aa: CASSLSGSWTGELFF

v_call: TRBV12-3/TRBV12-4
j_call: TRBJ2-7
cdr3_aa: CASSPRQDHSPSYEQYF

v_call: TRBV5-6
j_call: TRBJ2-3
cdr3_aa: CASSSLTDTQYF

v_call: TRBV7-8
j_call: TRBJ2-1
cdr3_aa: CASSFRTGQFF

v_call: TRBV9
j_call: TRBJ2-1
cdr3_aa: CASSPGMGNEQFF

v_call: TRBV6-2/TRBV6-3
j_call: TRBJ2-7
cdr3_aa: CASRQTSGRARVYEQYF

v_call: TRBV15
j_call: TRBJ2-7
cdr3_aa: CATSRVVGTVPYEQYF

v_call: TRBV6-1
j_call: TRBJ2-1
cdr3_aa: CASSEAAGNLFF

v_call: TRBV7-9
j_call: TRBJ2-1
cdr3_aa: CASSSPGLAGGPSSYNEQFF

v_call: TRBV7-6
j_call: TRBJ1-1
cdr3_aa: CASSLRSRGVTEAFF

v_call: TRBV20-1
j_call: TRBJ1-5
cdr3_aa: CSARVSPGYSNQPQHF

v_call: TRBV15
j_call: TRBJ2-5
cdr3_aa: CAILDRTGGPQETQYF

v_call: TRBV7-2
j_call: TRBJ1-5
cdr3_aa: CASSTAYSNQPQHF

v_call: TRBV6-1
j_call: TRBJ1-2
cdr3_aa: CASSGGTGNYGYTF

v_call: TRBV5-4
j_call: TRBJ1-1
cdr3_aa: CASRLGGRTEAFF

v_call: TRBV20-1
j_call: TRBJ1-2
cdr3_aa: CSARDAEGPPGYTF

v_call: TRBV3-1
j_call: TRBJ1-4
cdr3_aa: CASSPPAGVGRNEKLFF

v_call: TRBV5-4
j_call: TRBJ2-5
cdr3_aa: CASSLGAGVVEETQYF

v_call: TRBV19
j_call: TRBJ2-1
cdr3_aa: CASSSSLAGEKFF

v_call: TRBV7-3
j_call: TRBJ2-2
cdr3_aa: CASSPPGQGPPGELFF

v_call: TRBV5-1
j_call: TRBJ2-3
cdr3_aa: CASSLALSLDTQYF

v_call: TRBV5-1
j_call: TRBJ1-4
cdr3_aa: CASSLIGTDSGKLFF

v_call: TRBV19
j_call: TRBJ2-7
cdr3_aa: CASQNAGGPSYEQYF

v_call: TRBV7-3
j_call: TRBJ2-2
cdr3_aa: CASSLNAVTGELFF

v_call: TRBV5-1
j_call: TRBJ2-3
cdr3_aa: CASSLSGLAGTTDTQYF

v_call: TRBV4-3
j_call: TRBJ2-3
cdr3_aa: CASSLTAQLRSTDTQYF

v_call: TRBV7-2
j_call: TRBJ2-7
cdr3_aa: CAIRRRGYEQYF

v_call: TRBV29-1
j_call: TRBJ2-2
cdr3_aa: CSVEESGGTGELFF

v_call: TRBV6-1
j_call: TRBJ2-7
cdr3_aa: CASSPTGDEQYF

v_call: TRBV7-9
j_call: TRBJ2-4
cdr3_aa: CASSPTDIQYF

v_call: TRBV27
j_call: TRBJ2-7
cdr3_aa: CASSLLDRVQEQYF

v_call: TRBV4-1
j_call: TRBJ2-5
cdr3_aa: CASSQPDRQETQYF

v_call: TRBV4-1
j_call: TRBJ2-7
cdr3_aa: CASSPRDRSSYEQYF